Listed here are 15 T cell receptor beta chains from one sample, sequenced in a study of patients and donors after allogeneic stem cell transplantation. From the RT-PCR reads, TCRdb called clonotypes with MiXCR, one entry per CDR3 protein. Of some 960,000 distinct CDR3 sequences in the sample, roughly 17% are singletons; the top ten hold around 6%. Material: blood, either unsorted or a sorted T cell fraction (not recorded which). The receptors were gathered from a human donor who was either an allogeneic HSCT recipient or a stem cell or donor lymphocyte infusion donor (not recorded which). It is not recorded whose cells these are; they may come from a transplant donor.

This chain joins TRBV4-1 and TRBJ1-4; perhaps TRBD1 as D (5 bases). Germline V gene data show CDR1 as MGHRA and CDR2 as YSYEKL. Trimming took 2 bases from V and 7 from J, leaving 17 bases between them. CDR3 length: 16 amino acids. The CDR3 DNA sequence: TGCGCCAGCAGCCAACCTGGACGGAGCGGGGGTGAAAAACTGTTTTTT. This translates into CASSQPGRSGGEKLFF.

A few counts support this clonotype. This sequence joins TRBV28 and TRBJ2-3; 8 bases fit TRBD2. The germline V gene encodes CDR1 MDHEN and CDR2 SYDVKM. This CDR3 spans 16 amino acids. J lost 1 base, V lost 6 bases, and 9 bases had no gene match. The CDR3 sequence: CASRSPEAGGTDTQYF. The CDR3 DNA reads TGTGCCAGCAGATCCCCCGAAGCGGGAGGCACAGATACGCAGTATTTT.

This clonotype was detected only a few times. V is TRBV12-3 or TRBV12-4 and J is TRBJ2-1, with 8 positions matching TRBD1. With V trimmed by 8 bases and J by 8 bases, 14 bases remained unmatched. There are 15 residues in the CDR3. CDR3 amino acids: CASAPDRGLVDEQFF. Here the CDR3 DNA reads TGTGCCAGCGCCCCAGACAGGGGCCTGGTCGATGAGCAGTTCTTC.

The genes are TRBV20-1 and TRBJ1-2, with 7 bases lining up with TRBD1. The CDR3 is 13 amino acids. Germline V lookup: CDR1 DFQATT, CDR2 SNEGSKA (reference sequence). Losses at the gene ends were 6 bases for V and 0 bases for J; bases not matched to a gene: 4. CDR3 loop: CSAGGTANYGYTF. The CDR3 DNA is TGCAGTGCGGGCGGGACAGCTAACTATGGCTACACCTTC.

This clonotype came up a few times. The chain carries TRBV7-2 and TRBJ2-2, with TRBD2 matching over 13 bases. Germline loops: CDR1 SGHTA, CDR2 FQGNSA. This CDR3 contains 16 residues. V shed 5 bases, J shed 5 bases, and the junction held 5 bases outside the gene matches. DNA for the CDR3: TGTGCCAGCAGCACACTAGCGGGGGGGCGTACCGGGGAGCTGTTTTTT. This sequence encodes CASSTLAGGRTGELFF.

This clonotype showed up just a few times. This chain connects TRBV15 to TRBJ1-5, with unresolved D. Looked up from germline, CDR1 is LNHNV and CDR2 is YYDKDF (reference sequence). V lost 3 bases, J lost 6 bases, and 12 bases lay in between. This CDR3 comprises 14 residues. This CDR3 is CATSSLSFGQPQHF. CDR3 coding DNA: TGTGCCACCAGCAGTCTATCTTTTGGTCAGCCCCAGCATTTT.

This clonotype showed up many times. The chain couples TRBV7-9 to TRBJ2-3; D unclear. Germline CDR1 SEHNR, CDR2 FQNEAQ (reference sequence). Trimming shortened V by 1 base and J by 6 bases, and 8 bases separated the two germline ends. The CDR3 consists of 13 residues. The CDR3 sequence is CASSLGLGDTQYF. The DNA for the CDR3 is TGTGCCAGCAGCTTAGGGCTCGGGGATACGCAGTATTTT.

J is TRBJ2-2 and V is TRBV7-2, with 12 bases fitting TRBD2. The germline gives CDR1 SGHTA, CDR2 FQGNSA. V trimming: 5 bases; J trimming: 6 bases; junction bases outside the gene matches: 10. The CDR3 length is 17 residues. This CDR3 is CASSLAPSGGGSGELFF. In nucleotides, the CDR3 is TGTGCCAGCAGCCTCGCCCCTAGCGGGGGGGGGTCCGGGGAGCTGTTTTTT.

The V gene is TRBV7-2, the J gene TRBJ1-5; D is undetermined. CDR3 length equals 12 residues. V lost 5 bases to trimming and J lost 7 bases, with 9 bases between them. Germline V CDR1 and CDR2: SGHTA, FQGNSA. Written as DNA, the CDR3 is TGTGCCAGCAGCCGGAGGGCGCAGCCCCAGCATTTT. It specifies CASSRRAQPQHF.

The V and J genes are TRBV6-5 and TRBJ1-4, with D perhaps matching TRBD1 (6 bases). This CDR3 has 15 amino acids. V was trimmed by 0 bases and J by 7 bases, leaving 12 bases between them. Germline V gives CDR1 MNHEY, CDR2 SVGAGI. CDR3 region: CASSYSWTVSEKLFF. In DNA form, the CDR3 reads TGTGCCAGCAGTTACTCCTGGACAGTCAGTGAAAAACTGTTTTTT.

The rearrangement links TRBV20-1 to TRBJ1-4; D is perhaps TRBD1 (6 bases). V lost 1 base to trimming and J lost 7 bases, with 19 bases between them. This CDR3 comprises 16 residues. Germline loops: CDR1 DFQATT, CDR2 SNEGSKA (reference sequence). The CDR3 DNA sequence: TGCAGTGCTAGAGGGGGGCGAAGACGGATTGGTGAAAAACTGTTTTTT. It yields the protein CSARGGRRRIGEKLFF.

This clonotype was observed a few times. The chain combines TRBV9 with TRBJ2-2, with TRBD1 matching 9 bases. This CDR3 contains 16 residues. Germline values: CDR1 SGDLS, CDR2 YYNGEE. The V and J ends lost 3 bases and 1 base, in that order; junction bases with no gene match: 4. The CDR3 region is CASSGGQGQNTGELFF. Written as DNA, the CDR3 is TGTGCCAGCAGCGGAGGACAGGGGCAGAACACCGGGGAGCTGTTTTTT.

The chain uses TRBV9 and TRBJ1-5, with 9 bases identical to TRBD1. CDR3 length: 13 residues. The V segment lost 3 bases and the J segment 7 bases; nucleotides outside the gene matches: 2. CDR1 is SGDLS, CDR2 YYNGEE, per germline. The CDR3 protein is CASSGTGEQPQHF. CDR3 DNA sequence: TGTGCCAGCAGCGGGACAGGGGAGCAGCCCCAGCATTTT. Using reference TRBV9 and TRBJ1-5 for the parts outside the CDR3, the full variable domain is DSGVTQTPKHLITATGQRVTLRCSPRSGDLSVYWYQQSLDQGLQFLIQYYNGEERAKGNILERFSAQQFPDLHSELNLSSLELGDSALYFCASSGTGEQPQHFGDGTRLSIL.

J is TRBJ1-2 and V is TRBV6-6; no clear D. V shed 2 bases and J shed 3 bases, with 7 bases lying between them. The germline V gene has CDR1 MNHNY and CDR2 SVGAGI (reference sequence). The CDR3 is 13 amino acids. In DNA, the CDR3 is TGTGCCAGCAGTTACCGCGGTTACTATGGCTACACCTTC. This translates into CASSYRGYYGYTF.

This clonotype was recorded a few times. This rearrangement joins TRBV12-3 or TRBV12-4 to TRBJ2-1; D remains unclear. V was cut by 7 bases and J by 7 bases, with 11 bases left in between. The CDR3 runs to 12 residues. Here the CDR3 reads CASNLNGNEQFF. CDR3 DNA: TGTGCCAGCAATCTTAACGGGAATGAGCAGTTCTTC.